The 2 T cell receptor beta chains below come from one sample, sequenced in a study of T cells in Graves' hyperthyroidism and ophthalmopathy. Amplified TCR beta CDR3 regions derived from RNA transcripts. First-round RT-PCR targeting the TCR CDR3 was performed with the HTBI primer set. TCRdb re-analysed the multiplex PCR reads in MiXCR, keeping a single row per CDR3 protein. The sample comprises around 340,000 distinct CDR3 sequences, roughly 14% of which are singletons, and approximately 25% rests with the top ten. Sequencing was carried out using blood. The receptors were sampled from a woman aged 25 to 39 with Graves' hyperthyroidism.

This clonotype appeared a few times. This rearrangement joins TRBV18 to TRBJ1-2; D is possibly TRBD1 (5 bases). Trimming cost V 3 bases and J 8 bases, with 10 bases left between them. This CDR3 is built from 12 residues. Looked up from germline, CDR1 is KGHSH and CDR2 is LQKENI. The CDR3 is CASSPGREGYTF. DNA of the CDR3: TGTGCCAGCTCACCGGGCAGGGAGGGCTACACCTTC.

This clonotype came up a few times. The chain links TRBV5-1 to TRBJ2-7, with D unresolved. This CDR3 has 13 amino acids. Trimming removed 4 bases at V and 6 bases at J, with 14 bases between. Germline lookup yields CDR1 SGHRS and CDR2 YFSETQ. The CDR3 sequence: CASSISTWAEQYF. The DNA of the CDR3 is TGCGCCAGCAGCATTTCGACTTGGGCCGAGCAGTACTTC.